The rows below give T cell receptor beta chains drawn from one sample of a study of cytomegalovirus exposure and HLA in healthy donors. TCRdb's table, derived via immunoSEQ multiplex PCR, lists solely in-frame clones and lacks some. The table shows about 98,000 clones, with 74% occurring only once. The specimen was PBMCs. These receptors all come from a male donor in good health and CMV-seronegative. Each CDR3 is given with its conserved first and last residue. Fields, in order: V gene, CDR3 protein.

TRBV6-1 | CASSARTSTYEQYF
TRBV7-2 | CASSLGGFGGETQYF
TRBV9 | CASTLGTGNTGELFF
TRBV5-1 | CASSSGTSGNEQFF
TRBV6-1 | CASSSDRVDQPQHF
TRBV27 | CASSFLGAREQYF
TRBV27 | CASSSRAGGGQPQHF
TRBV5-4 | CASSLARDEQYF
TRBV5-1 | CASSLTSGTFYEQYF
TRBV5-6 | CASTSGGEGEKLFF
TRBV27 | CASSSPRLGNTEAFF
TRBV9 | CASSVSRQLYNEQFF
TRBV11-3 | CASSLRGGGELFF
TRBV10-3 | CVISRRTGGLGSPLHF
TRBV2 | CASRMGQGTGEQYF
TRBV28 | CASSFRDTLNQPQHF
TRBV30 | CAWSTTGGTQYF
TRBV15 | CATSPGLAPSYNEQFF
TRBV7-2 | CASSLTPTVSGNTIYF
TRBV5-1 | CASRRTGTQETQYF
TRBV7-2 | CASSLVSGYSYNEQFF
TRBV28 | CASLGASAGNTIYF
TRBV28 | CASLFNPTYEQYF
TRBV11-3 | CASSSLPSGRALKGELFF
TRBV9 | CASSADPGQGSDTQYF
TRBV4-2 | CASSLNTGTLTDTQYF
TRBV4-3 | CASSHINRGGGYTF
TRBV11-3 | CASSLTSLEEQYF
TRBV29-1 | CSVAVTGFRYEQYF
TRBV29-1 | CSVETGAPEAFF
TRBV6-5 | CASSTAGVIGEAFF
TRBV6-1 | CASNPRTSGTDTQYF
TRBV25-1 | CATTLREGTEAFF